These T cell receptor beta chains were read from a single sample in a study of Ad26.COV2.S vaccination and SARS-CoV-2 variants. Libraries were prepared by immunoSEQ multiplex PCR; TCRdb keeps only in-frame clonotypes and omits some of them. The repertoire includes 300,000 to 400,000 clones, about 89% of them detected once, and around 4.5% sits in the top ten. This material consisted of peripheral blood, taken in a trial of Ad26.COV2.S vaccine versus placebo. The receptors were gathered from a person aged 18-65 years who received the Ad26.COV2.S COVID-19 vaccine or a placebo. The CDR3 runs from the conserved cysteine through the conserved F or W. The D gene is left open where the match is weak. Clone size is given for some rows only: seen once, a few or many times, or a class if the clone is expanded.

V gene,clone size,D gene,J gene,CDR3 length,CDR3 DNA,CDR3 protein
TRBV11-2,once,.,TRBJ1-2,13,TGTGCCAGCAGCTTCGGACAGCTATATGGCTACACCTTC,CASSFGQLYGYTF
TRBV7-8,.,.,TRBJ2-7,12,TGTGCCAGCAGCTTAATGACAGACGAGCAGTACTTC,CASSLMTDEQYF
TRBV7-8,.,.,TRBJ1-2,14,TGTGCCAGCAGCTTAGACCGGGCCTCCTATGGCTACACCTTC,CASSLDRASYGYTF
TRBV4-1,.,TRBD1,TRBJ2-4,15,TGCGCCAGCAGCCAGGGACAGCTAGCCAAAAACATTCAGTACTTC,CASSQGQLAKNIQYF
TRBV6-5,.,TRBD1,TRBJ1-1,14,TGTGCCAGCAGTACAGGGGGCTGGGGCACTGAAGCTTTCTTT,CASSTGGWGTEAFF
TRBV9,.,TRBD1,TRBJ2-7,14,TGTGCCAGCAGCCGGGGACAGGGGAGACACGAGCAGTACTTC,CASSRGQGRHEQYF
TRBV29-1,.,.,TRBJ2-7,14,TGCAGCGTTAGGGACACCCAGAGCTCCTACGAGCAGTACTTC,CSVRDTQSSYEQYF
TRBV4-1,.,.,TRBJ1-2,17,TGCGCCAGCAGCCAAGATCTCCGGATTGGGGAGGACTATGGCTACACCTTC,CASSQDLRIGEDYGYTF
TRBV7-2,.,TRBD1,TRBJ2-7,15,TGTGCTAGCAGTCCCCCCCCGACAGGGAGCCACGAGCAGTACTTC,CASSPPPTGSHEQYF
TRBV10-3,.,.,TRBJ1-1,13,TGTGCCACCCGCCCGACAGGGAACACTGAAGCTTTCTTT,CATRPTGNTEAFF
TRBV3-1/TRBV3-2,.,TRBD1,TRBJ2-3,15,TGTGCCAGCAGCCCGACAGGGATCTTCACAGATACGCAGTATTTT,CASSPTGIFTDTQYF
TRBV5-1,few,.,TRBJ1-1,15,TGCGCCAGCAGCTTGGCCCAGGGTCGGAACACTGAAGCTTTCTTT,CASSLAQGRNTEAFF
TRBV3-1/TRBV3-2,.,TRBD1,TRBJ1-4,16,TGTGCCAGCAGCCAAGATTATCCGGACAGGGATGAAAAACTGTTTTTT,CASSQDYPDRDEKLFF
TRBV6-5,.,TRBD1,TRBJ1-4,15,TGTGCCAGCAGTACACAGACAGGGAGAAATGAAAAACTGTTTTTT,CASSTQTGRNEKLFF
TRBV27,.,TRBD1,TRBJ2-7,15,TGTGCCAGCAGTTTAAATGGCAGGGGGCCCTCCGAGCAGTACTTC,CASSLNGRGPSEQYF
TRBV19,.,TRBD1,TRBJ1-1,16,TGTGCCAGTAGTATAGCGGACAGGGCTCCGAACACTGAAGCTTTCTTT,CASSIADRAPNTEAFF
TRBV20-1,.,.,TRBJ2-7,10,TGCAGTGCTATGGGTTACGAGCAGTACTTC,CSAMGYEQYF
TRBV6-2/TRBV6-3,.,.,TRBJ2-1,16,TGTGCCAGCAGTTACGGAGGTACGGGGAGAAACAATGAGCAGTTCTTC,CASSYGGTGRNNEQFF
TRBV9,.,.,TRBJ2-3,13,TGTGCCAGCAGCGTAACAGGATCAGATACGCAGTATTTT,CASSVTGSDTQYF
TRBV7-2,.,TRBD1,TRBJ1-2,13,TGTGCCAGCAGCTTCCAGGGGGTCTATGGCTACACCTTC,CASSFQGVYGYTF
TRBV3-1/TRBV3-2,.,.,TRBJ1-2,14,TGTGCCAGCAGCCAAGATTCCGCCCACTATGGCTACACCTTC,CASSQDSAHYGYTF
TRBV6-1,.,.,TRBJ2-7,15,TGTGCCAGCAGTGAACCCCCATCAAGCTCCTACGAGCAGTACTTC,CASSEPPSSSYEQYF
TRBV6-5,.,.,TRBJ1-1,14,TGTGCCAGCAGTCCCCCAAACATGAACACTGAAGCTTTCTTT,CASSPPNMNTEAFF
TRBV5-1,.,.,TRBJ2-5,14,TGCGCCAGCACCCTGAGGGGGGGATCAGAGACCCAGTACTTC,CASTLRGGSETQYF
TRBV5-4,.,.,TRBJ1-6,15,TGTGCCAGCAGCTCGTCGGGCTCCTATAATTCACCCCTCCACTTT,CASSSSGSYNSPLHF